This T cell receptor (beta chain) was obtained from a study of T-cell reconstitution after alpha-beta-depleted transplantation in children. Unique molecular identifiers were used to barcode this TCRbeta library. In TCRdb, the PCR reads were re-called with MiXCR into one record per CDR3 protein. The table has around 490,000 distinct CDR3 sequences, more than 9.5% seen once. There are a few counts of this clonotype. V shed 0 bases and J shed 2 bases, with 12 bases lying between them. Germline assignment: CDR1 SGDLS and CDR2 YYNGEE. This CDR3 contains 15 residues. V is TRBV9 and J is TRBJ2-7, with TRBD2 as a possible D gene (5 bases). This material consisted of PBMCs, mostly from graft donor cells, taken 180 days after TCRalphabeta/CD19-depleted stem cell transplant. This clonotype was sampled from a female patient between 2 and 15 years old who had a stem cell transplant for aplastic anemia, so the T cells may come from the graft donor. In DNA, the CDR3 is TGTGCCAGCAGCGTAGCTGAGGGATCTACCTACGAGCAGTACTTC. The encoded protein is CASSVAEGSTYEQYF.